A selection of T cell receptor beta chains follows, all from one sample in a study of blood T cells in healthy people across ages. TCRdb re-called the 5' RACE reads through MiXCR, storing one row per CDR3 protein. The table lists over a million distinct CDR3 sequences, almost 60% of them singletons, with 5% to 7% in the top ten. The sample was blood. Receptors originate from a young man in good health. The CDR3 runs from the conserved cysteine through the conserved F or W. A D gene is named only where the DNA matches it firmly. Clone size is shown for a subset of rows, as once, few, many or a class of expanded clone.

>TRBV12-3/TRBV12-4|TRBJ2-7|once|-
CASSLTAREYEQYF
TGTGCCAGCAGTTTGACAGCTCGGGAGTACGAGCAGTACTTC
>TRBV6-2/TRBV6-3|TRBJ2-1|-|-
CASSTGGEQFF
TGTGCCAGCAGTACAGGAGGGGAGCAGTTCTTC
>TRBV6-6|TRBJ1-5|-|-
CASSYSGGMKQPQHF
TGTGCCAGCAGTTACTCTGGGGGGATGAAGCAGCCCCAGCATTTT
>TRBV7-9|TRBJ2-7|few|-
CASSLNRDEQYF
TGTGCCAGCAGCCTAAACAGGGACGAGCAGTACTTC
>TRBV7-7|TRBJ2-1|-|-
CASSSELTDQQFF
TGTGCTAGCAGTTCGGAGCTGACAGACCAGCAGTTCTTC
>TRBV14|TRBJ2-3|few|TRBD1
CASRGTDFTDTQYF
TGTGCCAGCAGGGGGACAGACTTCACAGATACGCAGTATTTT
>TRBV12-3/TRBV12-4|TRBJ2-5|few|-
CASSLEIGGGKQYF
TGTGCCAGCAGTTTAGAAATTGGAGGGGGTAAGCAGTACTTC
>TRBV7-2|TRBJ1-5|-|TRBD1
CASSLWGTGTNQPQHF
TGTGCCAGCAGCTTATGGGGGACAGGGACCAATCAGCCCCAGCATTTT
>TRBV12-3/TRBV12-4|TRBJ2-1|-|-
CASSGEGAYNEQFF
TGTGCCAGCAGTGGGGAGGGGGCCTACAATGAGCAGTTCTTC
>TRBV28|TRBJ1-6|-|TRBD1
CASSTQGANSPLHF
TGTGCCAGCAGTACCCAGGGGGCTAATTCACCCCTCCACTTT
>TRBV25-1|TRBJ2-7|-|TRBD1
CASSDRGGNEQYF
TGTGCCAGCAGTGATAGAGGGGGCAACGAGCAGTACTTC
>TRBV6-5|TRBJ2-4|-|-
CASSYTPRGGLKNIQYF
TGTGCCAGCAGTTACACGCCCCGGGGCGGACTAAAAAACATTCAGTACTTC
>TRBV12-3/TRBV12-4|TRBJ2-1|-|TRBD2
CASSLWTSGRAFSEQFF
TGTGCCAGCAGTTTATGGACTAGCGGGAGGGCCTTTTCTGAGCAGTTCTTC
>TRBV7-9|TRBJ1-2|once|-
CASSAEGVVLYGYTF
TGTGCCAGCAGCGCCGAGGGGGTGGTGCTCTATGGCTACACCTTC
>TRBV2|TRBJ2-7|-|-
CASRETADDSYEQYF
TGTGCCAGCAGAGAGACAGCGGACGACTCCTACGAGCAGTACTTC
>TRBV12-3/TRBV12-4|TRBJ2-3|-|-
CASKQPLRWAQYF
TGTGCCAGCAAACAGCCCCTTAGATGGGCGCAGTATTTT
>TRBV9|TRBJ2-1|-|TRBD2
CASSVGHYASSGSNEQFF
TGTGCCAGCAGCGTAGGTCATTACGCGAGTAGCGGGAGTAATGAGCAGTTCTTC
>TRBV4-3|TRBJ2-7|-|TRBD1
CASSLAGTGNCEQYF
TGCGCCAGCAGCCTAGCCGGGACAGGGAACTGCGAGCAGTACTTC
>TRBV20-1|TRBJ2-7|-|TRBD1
CSAKVRDRGPYEQYF
TGCAGTGCCAAAGTTCGGGACAGGGGACCCTACGAGCAGTACTTC
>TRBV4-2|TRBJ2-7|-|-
CASSQDPGTSKYEQYF
TGTGCCAGCAGCCAAGACCCCGGGACTTCGAAGTACGAGCAGTACTTC
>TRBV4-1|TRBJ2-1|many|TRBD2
CASSQASGSRNEQFF
TGCGCCAGCAGCCAAGCTAGCGGGAGTCGGAATGAGCAGTTCTTC
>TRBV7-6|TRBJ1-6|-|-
CASSLGGAENNSPLHF
TGTGCCAGCAGCTTAGGTGGGGCCGAGAATAATTCACCCCTCCACTTT
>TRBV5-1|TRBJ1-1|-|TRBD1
CASSQRQGLSVAFF
TGCGCCAGCAGCCAGCGACAGGGGCTTAGTGTAGCTTTCTTT
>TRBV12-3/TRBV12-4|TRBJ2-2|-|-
CASSLILANTGELFF
TGTGCCAGCAGTTTGATACTAGCTAACACCGGGGAGCTGTTTTTT
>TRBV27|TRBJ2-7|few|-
CASSRGPQRGYEQYF
TGTGCCAGCAGCAGGGGACCCCAAAGGGGCTACGAGCAGTACTTC
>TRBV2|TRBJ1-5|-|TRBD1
CASGTGVDNQPQHF
TGTGCCAGCGGGACAGGGGTGGACAATCAGCCCCAGCATTTT
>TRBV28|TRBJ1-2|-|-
CASSQVGPPRYGYTF
TGTGCCAGCAGTCAAGTGGGCCCACCCCGCTATGGCTACACCTTC
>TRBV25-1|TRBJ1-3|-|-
CASSEVTSGNTIYF
TGTGCCAGCAGTGAAGTAACCTCTGGAAACACCATATATTTT
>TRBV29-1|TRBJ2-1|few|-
CSVEGSSRVNEQFF
TGCAGCGTTGAGGGGAGTTCGAGAGTCAATGAGCAGTTCTTC
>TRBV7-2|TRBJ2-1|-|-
CASIFGFNEQFF
TGTGCCAGCATCTTTGGATTCAATGAGCAGTTCTTC
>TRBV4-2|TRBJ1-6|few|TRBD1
CASSQGDRGFIPLHF
TGTGCCAGCAGCCAAGGGGACAGGGGATTTATCCCCCTCCACTTT
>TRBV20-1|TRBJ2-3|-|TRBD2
CSARDLAGGQDTQYF
TGCAGTGCTAGAGATTTGGCGGGGGGGCAGGATACGCAGTATTTT
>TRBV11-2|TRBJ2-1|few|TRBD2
CASSLGQRGYNEQFF
TGTGCCAGCAGCTTAGGCCAGCGGGGTTACAATGAGCAGTTCTTC
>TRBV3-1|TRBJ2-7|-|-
CASSQWERGSYEQYF
TGTGCCAGCAGCCAATGGGAAAGGGGGTCGTACGAGCAGTACTTC